Listed below are T cell receptor beta chains from one sample, sequenced in a study of post-analysis software for immune sequencing data. TCRdb fed the PCR reads into MiXCR, producing one record per CDR3 protein. The table shows fewer than 900,000 distinct CDR3 sequences, with about 45% occurring only once. Material for sequencing was blood. These receptors were taken from a girl aged 10 to 17 with multiple sclerosis. CDR3s include the opening cysteine and the closing phenylalanine or tryptophan. A D gene is named only where the DNA matches it firmly. A row's size may be missing; if present it is once, few, many or a size class.

d_call j_call clone_size v_call cdr3_length cdr3_aa cdr3_nt
. TRBJ2-7 . TRBV4-2 17 CASSQGAIGATIREQYF TGTGCCAGCAGCCAAGGGGCCATCGGGGCGACAATTCGGGAGCAGTACTTC
TRBD1 TRBJ1-4 . TRBV5-1 15 CASSLQGAVEEKLFF TGCGCCAGCAGCTTACAGGGGGCTGTTGAGGAAAAACTGTTTTTT
. TRBJ2-3 many TRBV5-1 15 CASSPTGGYTDTQYF TGCGCCAGCAGCCCGACCGGGGGATACACAGATACGCAGTATTTT
. TRBJ2-3 . TRBV20-1 14 CSAIPPSGTDTQYF TGCAGTGCAATCCCCCCTTCGGGCACAGATACGCAGTATTTT
. TRBJ2-3 . TRBV5-1 12 CASSSARDTQYF TGCGCCAGCAGTTCGGCCCGCGATACGCAGTATTTT
TRBD1 TRBJ2-5 . TRBV20-1 16 CSAPSHRDRAQETQYF TGCAGTGCCCCCAGCCACCGGGACAGGGCGCAAGAGACCCAGTACTTC
TRBD2 TRBJ2-1 . TRBV29-1 15 CSVEDHGGSVDEQFF TGCAGCGTTGAAGATCATGGCGGGAGTGTCGATGAGCAGTTCTTC
TRBD1 TRBJ1-2 few TRBV7-9 15 CASSPGDSLNYGYTF TGTGCCAGCAGCCCCGGGGACAGCCTTAACTATGGCTACACCTTC
TRBD2 TRBJ2-1 . TRBV7-9 14 CASSPTSENNEQFF TGTGCCAGCAGCCCAACTAGCGAAAACAATGAGCAGTTCTTC
TRBD2 TRBJ2-3 . TRBV6-1 14 CASSTGLASDTQYF TGTGCCAGCAGTACGGGACTAGCATCGGATACGCAGTATTTT
. TRBJ2-5 few TRBV7-7 14 CASSSGGRAETQYF TGTGCTAGCAGCTCTGGAGGCAGGGCGGAGACCCAGTACTTC
. TRBJ2-3 . TRBV12-3/TRBV12-4 15 CASPPGGRHTDTQYF TGTGCCAGCCCCCCCGGCGGGCGACACACAGATACGCAGTATTTT
. TRBJ2-7 many TRBV20-1 11 CSARDLYEQYF TGCAGTGCTAGAGATCTGTACGAGCAGTACTTC
TRBD1 TRBJ2-7 . TRBV27 15 CASSFGTGGFYEQYF TGTGCCAGCAGTTTTGGTACAGGGGGCTTTTACGAGCAGTACTTC
. TRBJ2-5 . TRBV4-3 14 CASSQLWPQETQYF TGCGCCAGCAGCCAACTATGGCCCCAAGAGACCCAGTACTTC
. TRBJ2-2 . TRBV6-5 15 CASSTRQEYTGELFF TGTGCCAGCAGTACCAGACAGGAGTACACCGGGGAGCTGTTTTTT
TRBD1 TRBJ1-2 . TRBV5-6 12 CASSQGGYGCTF TGTGCCAGCAGCCAGGGGGGTTATGGCTGCACCTTC
TRBD1 TRBJ1-1 . TRBV12-3/TRBV12-4 15 CASSGGQAMNTEAFF TGTGCCAGCAGTGGGGGACAGGCCATGAACACTGAAGCTTTCTTT
. TRBJ2-7 . TRBV20-1 14 CSARIPVGSYEQYF TGCAGTGCTAGAATTCCCGTGGGCAGCTACGAGCAGTACTTC
TRBD1 TRBJ2-7 . TRBV27 15 CASSLRTGASYEQYF TGTGCCAGCAGTTTAAGGACAGGGGCCTCCTACGAGCAGTACTTC
. TRBJ2-2 . TRBV7-3 16 CASSLTQGPATGELFF TGTGCCAGCAGCTTAACGCAGGGGCCGGCCACCGGGGAGCTGTTTTTT
TRBD2 TRBJ2-1 . TRBV29-1 15 CSVDGLDGPYNEQFF TGCAGCGTTGACGGACTAGACGGTCCCTACAATGAGCAGTTCTTC
TRBD2 TRBJ2-1 few TRBV6-5 15 CAAGGMAGGAGEQFF TGTGCCGCTGGAGGCATGGCGGGAGGCGCCGGTGAGCAGTTCTTC
TRBD1 TRBJ1-1 few TRBV12-3/TRBV12-4 12 CASRDRGTEAFF TGTGCCAGCAGAGACAGGGGTACTGAAGCTTTCTTT
TRBD2 TRBJ2-7 few TRBV5-6 14 CASSIGTSDYEQYF TGTGCCAGCAGCATCGGGACTAGCGATTACGAGCAGTACTTC
. TRBJ2-5 . TRBV20-1 15 CSATTQDAAQETQYF TGCAGTGCAACGACCCAGGATGCAGCACAAGAGACCCAGTACTTC
TRBD2 TRBJ2-5 . TRBV13 16 CASSLTPGTRGETQYF TGTGCCAGCAGCCTAACACCCGGGACTAGAGGAGAGACCCAGTACTTC
TRBD1 TRBJ1-2 . TRBV7-9 14 CASSSGTATYGYTF TGTGCCAGCAGCTCCGGGACAGCTACCTATGGCTACACCTTC
TRBD2 TRBJ2-7 few TRBV11-1 14 CASSDILAGNKQYF TGTGCCAGCAGCGATATCCTAGCGGGAAACAAGCAGTACTTC
TRBD1 TRBJ2-3 . TRBV27 15 CASSFHQGARDTQYF TGTGCCAGCAGTTTCCATCAGGGGGCGCGGGATACGCAGTATTTT
. TRBJ1-2 few TRBV29-1 13 CSVRDGRGYGYTF TGCAGCGTTAGGGACGGGAGGGGCTATGGCTACACCTTC
. TRBJ1-1 few TRBV20-1 13 CSARFPENTEAFF TGCAGTGCTAGATTCCCAGAGAACACTGAAGCTTTCTTT
. TRBJ2-3 few TRBV7-9 14 CASSSGQYTDTQYF TGTGCCAGCAGCTCTGGACAGTACACAGATACGCAGTATTTT
. TRBJ2-1 . TRBV29-1 13 CSTTIDWGSKQFF TGCAGCACTACTATTGACTGGGGTAGCAAGCAGTTCTTC
TRBD2 TRBJ2-3 . TRBV20-1 14 CSASSAGGTDTQYF TGCAGTGCTAGTTCAGCGGGAGGTACAGATACGCAGTATTTT
. TRBJ1-1 . TRBV9 16 CASSVVDSTLNTEAFF TGTGCCAGCAGCGTAGTGGACAGCACGCTGAACACTGAAGCTTTCTTT
TRBD1 TRBJ1-5 few TRBV20-1 14 CSAPDRGLSGPQHF TGCAGTGCCCCTGACAGGGGACTTAGTGGGCCCCAGCATTTT
TRBD1 TRBJ2-7 few TRBV28 16 CASSFPIGTGVYEQYF TGTGCCAGCAGTTTCCCCATTGGGACAGGGGTTTACGAGCAGTACTTC
TRBD2 TRBJ2-5 . TRBV11-3 17 CASSLRGLAGQQETQYF TGTGCCAGCAGCTTACGGGGACTAGCGGGTCAACAAGAGACCCAGTACTTC
. TRBJ2-7 . TRBV5-6 14 CASTAGGDNYEQYF TGTGCCAGCACCGCTGGAGGGGACAACTACGAGCAGTACTTC
. TRBJ1-1 once TRBV7-8 14 CASSLAEVNTEAFF TGTGCCAGCAGCTTAGCCGAGGTGAACACTGAAGCTTTCTTT
TRBD2 TRBJ2-5 . TRBV20-1 19 CSARDSRREGLFGQETQYF TGCAGTGCTAGAGATTCACGGCGGGAGGGCCTCTTCGGACAAGAGACCCAGTACTTC
. TRBJ2-5 . TRBV15 14 CATSLGQRQVEQYF TGTGCCACCAGCTTAGGTCAGCGCCAGGTGGAGCAGTACTTC
TRBD2 TRBJ2-1 . TRBV11-2 16 CASSPGLAGAYNEQFF TGTGCCAGCAGCCCGGGACTAGCGGGAGCCTACAATGAGCAGTTCTTC
. TRBJ2-7 once TRBV3-1 16 CASSQLGDSAPYEQYF TGTGCCAGCAGCCAGCTTGGGGACTCCGCACCCTACGAGCAGTACTTC
. TRBJ2-5 once TRBV29-1 11 CSVASRETQYF TGCAGCGTTGCTTCTAGAGAGACCCAGTACTTC
. TRBJ2-5 . TRBV20-1 13 CSALGGNTETRYF TGCAGTGCCCTTGGAGGGAATACGGAGACCCGGTACTTC
. TRBJ2-7 few TRBV12-5 13 CASGLGLGYEQYF TGTGCTAGTGGTTTGGGCCTCGGTTACGAGCAGTACTTC
. TRBJ1-1 . TRBV29-1 12 CSVGSGYTEAFF TGCAGCGTTGGTTCAGGGTACACTGAAGCTTTCTTT
. TRBJ1-2 few TRBV9 12 CASTGAGDGYTF TGTGCCAGCACCGGGGCAGGGGATGGCTACACCTTC
TRBD2 TRBJ2-1 few TRBV24-1 16 CATSDLQGLAGNEQFF TGTGCCACCAGTGATTTGCAAGGGCTAGCGGGGAATGAGCAGTTCTTC
TRBD1 TRBJ2-7 few TRBV7-9 14 CASSEDRAEYEQYF TGTGCCAGCAGCGAGGACAGGGCCGAGTACGAGCAGTACTTC